These 13 T cell receptor beta chains came from one sample sequenced in a study of blood T cell repertoires in COVID-19 (dated by TCRdb to about 2020). Receptor libraries were prepared by the immunoSEQ multiplex PCR assay. In its TCRdb copy, this immuneACCESS table keeps in-frame sequences only and misses some clones. Where compared with another copy, unresolved V genes explain less than half of these, and the others have no known cause. In this sample the table shows more than 300,000 clones, 65% to 85% of which occur a single time. In total, the top ten clones hold 1% to 1.5% of the sample. The sample taken for sequencing was peripheral blood. These receptors came from a woman aged 50 to 65 with acute or convalescent COVID-19.

The chain carries TRBV6-6 and TRBJ1-2, with D tentatively TRBD1 (6 bases). This CDR3 comprises 14 residues. V was pared by 7 bases and J by 3 bases, with 15 bases between. Per germline, CDR1 MNHNY and CDR2 SVGAGI (reference sequence). The CDR3 DNA is TGTGCCAGCACCGATCCCGGGACACACTATGGCTACACCTTC. Translated: CASTDPGTHYGYTF.

There are many counts of this clone. This same CDR3 is encoded by further DNA sequences in the sample. J is TRBJ1-1 and V is TRBV12-3 or TRBV12-4, with D maybe TRBD1 (5 bases). V was cut by 5 bases and J by 1 base, with 8 bases left in between. The CDR3 runs 13 residues. In DNA, the CDR3 is TGTGCCAGCAGTCGGCAGGGGAACACTGAAGCTTTCTTT. Amino acids: CASSRQGNTEAFF.

This clone turned up a few times. The chain carries TRBV6-6 and TRBJ2-7; TRBD2 matches 8 bases. The J segment lost 1 base and the V segment lost 6 bases, leaving 11 bases of the junction unmatched. This CDR3 is built from 16 residues. Germline CDR1 is MNHNY and CDR2 is SVGAGI (reference sequence). CDR3 in DNA: TGTGCCAGCAGACCGGGGGGGGCCAGGGCTTCCTACGAGCAGTACGTC. Its translation is CASRPGGARASYEQYV.

V and J are TRBV11-2 and TRBJ2-5; TRBD1 might be the D (5 bases). Trimming pared 2 bases from V and 5 bases from J, leaving 15 bases between. Germline-derived CDR1 and CDR2 are SGHAT and FQNNGV. The CDR3 has 15 amino acids. CDR3 loop: CASSLRQGRWETQYF. The DNA of the CDR3 is TGTGCCAGCAGCTTAAGGCAGGGCCGATGGGAGACCCAGTACTTC.

This chain connects TRBV14 to TRBJ2-7; 7 bases agree with TRBD2. The CDR3 is made up of 15 amino acids. Germline values: CDR1 SGHDN, CDR2 FVKESK. Trimming at V came to 3 bases and at J to 6 bases, leaving 11 bases not matched to a gene. The CDR3 bases are TGTGCCAGCAGCCAGGGGCGGGGGTATGCCAGCGAGCAGTACGTC. It yields the protein CASSQGRGYASEQYV.

V and J are TRBV5-6 and TRBJ1-2; D not certain. V was clipped by 2 bases and J by 8 bases, with 13 bases between them. CDR3 length: 13 amino acids. CDR1 and CDR2 from the germline V gene are SGHDT and YYEEEE. The CDR3 bases are TGTGCCAGCAGCTTTGAGGGCGCACGCGGCTACACCTTC. Its protein is CASSFEGARGYTF.

The chain couples TRBV25-1 to TRBJ2-1, with TRBD2 as a possible D gene (6 bases). Between the trimmed V and J ends, which lost 1 base and 13 bases, there was a span of 20 bases. The germline CDR1 and CDR2 sequences are MGHDK and SYGVNS. This CDR3 spans 15 amino acids. The chain's CDR3 is CASSELESGGVHQFF. CDR3 DNA sequence: TGTGCCAGCAGTGAATTAGAGAGCGGAGGGGTTCATCAGTTCTTC. The variable domain in full, completed from reference TRBV25-1 and TRBJ2-1, reads EADIYQTPRYLVIGTGKKITLECSQTMGHDKMYWYQQDPGMELHLIHYSYGVNSTEKGDLSSESTVSRIRTEHFPLTLESARPSHTSQYLCASSELESGGVHQFFGPGTRLTVL.

The rearrangement links TRBV2 to TRBJ2-1; 8 bases are a match to TRBD1. The germline V gene encodes CDR1 SNHLY and CDR2 FYNNEI. This CDR3 comprises 13 residues. V lost 7 bases to trimming and J lost 4 bases; unmatched junction nucleotides: 3. The DNA for the CDR3 is TGTGCCAGCATTCGGACAGGGTACAATGAGCAGTTCTTC. Translated, it gives CASIRTGYNEQFF.

V gene TRBV3-1 (or the pseudogene TRBV3-2) combines with J gene TRBJ1-5, with unresolved D. Germline V gene data show CDR1 as LGHDT and CDR2 as YNNKEL (reference sequence). Trimming took 3 bases from V and 7 from J, leaving 16 bases between them. The CDR3 runs to 15 residues. The CDR3 reads CASSHLKWGVQPQHF. The CDR3 DNA follows: TGTGCCAGCAGCCACCTAAAATGGGGAGTCCAGCCCCAGCATTTT.

The genes are TRBV30 and TRBJ1-1; D is ambiguous. Germline CDR1 reads GTSNPN; CDR2 reads SVGIG (reference sequence). Trimming removed 3 bases from V and 1 base from J, with 9 bases in between. This CDR3 contains 13 residues. CDR3 nucleotides: TGTGCCTGGAGCGAGGGAGGGAACACTGAAGCTTTCTTT. Translating it yields CAWSEGGNTEAFF.

This chain connects TRBV9 to TRBJ2-5, with D hard to call. Germline V CDR1 and CDR2: SGDLS, YYNGEE. Trimming left V 0 bases short and J 2 bases short, with 8 bases between. The CDR3 sequence is 14 residues long. The CDR3 is CASSVVRFQETQYF. The DNA of the CDR3 is TGTGCCAGCAGCGTAGTCAGGTTTCAAGAGACCCAGTACTTC. The full variable domain, completed using reference TRBV9 and TRBJ2-5, is DSGVTQTPKHLITATGQRVTLRCSPRSGDLSVYWYQQSLDQGLQFLIQYYNGEERAKGNILERFSAQQFPDLHSELNLSSLELGDSALYFCASSVVRFQETQYFGPGTRLLVL.

This chain joins TRBV6-6 and TRBJ1-1; D not certain. Germline CDR1 and CDR2: MNHNY and SVGAGI (reference sequence). The CDR3 has 14 amino acids. V was pared by 2 bases and J by 0 bases, with 7 bases between. CDR3 nucleotides: TGTGCCAGCAGTTACCAGGCTATGAACACTGAAGCTTTCTTT. Protein product: CASSYQAMNTEAFF.

The CDR3 DNA reads TGTGCCAGCAGCGAGAGGACAGGGACCAATTCACCCCTCCACTTT. Translated: CASSERTGTNSPLHF. The chain joins TRBV9 to TRBJ1-6; TRBD1 matches 8 bases. The V gene end was trimmed by 3 bases and the J gene end by 7 bases; junction bases not matched to a gene: 6. Germline CDR1 is SGDLS and CDR2 is YYNGEE. The length of the CDR3 is 15 residues. The full variable domain, completed using reference TRBV9 and TRBJ1-6, is DSGVTQTPKHLITATGQRVTLRCSPRSGDLSVYWYQQSLDQGLQFLIQYYNGEERAKGNILERFSAQQFPDLHSELNLSSLELGDSALYFCASSERTGTNSPLHFGNGTRLTVT.